This T cell receptor beta chain was captured in a study of response to subunit inactivated influenza vaccine. Each CDR3 protein is one row after TCRdb ran MiXCR on the RT-PCR reads. The sample has 500,000 or so distinct CDR3 sequences; 9.5% to 13% are singletons. This clonotype has more than one count but fewer than ten. The germline gives CDR1 SQVTM, CDR2 ANQGSEA. V dropped 4 bases and J dropped 5 bases, with 14 bases sitting between them. The CDR3 runs to 13 residues. The receptor was isolated from a man aged 50 or older who received an inactivated influenza vaccine. This chain joins TRBV29-1 and TRBJ2-5; no clear D. Sample: PBMCs from blood, taken roughly 45 days after vaccination. The CDR3 DNA follows: TGCAGCGTTGCACAGAGGTTGCGGGAGACCCAGTACTTC. As protein: CSVAQRLRETQYF.